This T cell receptor beta chain was captured in a study of blood T cell repertoires in COVID-19. Method: immunoSEQ multiplex PCR; TCRdb's copy keeps in-frame clones and lacks some. This sample carries approximately 140,000 clones, about 86% of them seen once, and the ten largest clones take 8.2%. Regarding this clone: Other DNA sequences in the same sample also yield this CDR3.

The junction had 3 bases not matched to a gene; V was cut back by 4 bases and J by 0 bases. The CDR3 sequence is 14 residues long. CDR1 is MGHRA, CDR2 YSYEKL, per germline. This sequence originates from a woman between 55 and 75 years old with acute or convalescent COVID-19. The chain is built from TRBV4-1 and TRBJ2-7; 7 bases are a match to TRBD1. The specimen was peripheral blood. The DNA for the CDR3 is TGCGCCAGCAGCCCGAGGGACAGCTCCTACGAGCAGTACTTC. Translating it yields CASSPRDSSYEQYF.